These 9 T cell receptor beta chains were all obtained from the same sample, sequenced in a study of CD4+ T cells in melanoma. Profiled with immunoSEQ multiplex PCR; TCRdb holds only in-frame clones, not every one. The profile shows about 140,000 clones, about nine tenths of them singletons. Receptors originate from a human donor with melanoma.

The V call is TRBV6-5, the J call TRBJ2-2; no reliable D call. Trimming took 2 bases from V and 4 from J, leaving 8 bases between them. The germline gives CDR1 MNHEY, CDR2 SVGAGI. CDR3 length: 14 amino acids. In DNA, the CDR3 is TGTGCCAGCAGTTACGACGAGGTCACCGGGGAGCTGTTTTTT. Protein product: CASSYDEVTGELFF.

The V and J genes are TRBV5-1 and TRBJ1-6; a possible D gene is TRBD1 (5 bases). The germline V and J ends were trimmed by 4 bases and 0 bases, with 11 bases remaining between them. CDR1 is SGHRS, CDR2 YFSETQ, per germline. The CDR3 sequence is 16 residues long. The CDR3 is CASSLSQGSYNSPLHF. Written as DNA, the CDR3 is TGCGCCAGCAGCCTCTCTCAGGGCTCCTATAATTCACCCCTCCACTTT.

The chain couples TRBV7-3 to TRBJ2-1; no clear D. Trimming took 3 bases from V and 7 from J, leaving 10 bases between them. CDR3 size: 13 residues. Per the germline V gene, CDR1 is SGHTA and CDR2 is FQGTGA. As DNA, the CDR3 is TGTGCCAGCAGCTTCGACCGGGCGAATGAGCAGTTCTTC. Translating gives CASSFDRANEQFF. The full variable domain, with the rest looked up from reference TRBV7-3 and TRBJ2-1, is GAGVSQTPSNKVTEKGKYVELRCDPISGHTALYWYRQSLGQGPEFLIYFQGTGAADDSGLPNDRFFAVRPEGSVSTLKIQRTERGDSAVYLCASSFDRANEQFFGPGTRLTVL.

This chain uses TRBV5-4 with TRBJ2-3, with D possibly matching TRBD1 (6 bases). The CDR3 extends over 14 amino acids. CDR1 and CDR2 (germline): SGHNT, YYREEE (reference sequence). The V and J ends lost 5 bases and 2 bases respectively, with 12 bases between them. CDR3 sequence reads: CASRLAGDTDTQYF. Written as DNA, the CDR3 is TGTGCCAGCAGACTTGCAGGGGACACAGATACGCAGTATTTT.

The rearrangement uses TRBV5-1 and TRBJ2-3, with 8 bases matching TRBD2. Unmatched junction bases numbered 12, after V lost 6 bases and J lost 0 bases. This CDR3 region has 17 residues. Germline V gene sequence: CDR1 SGHRS, CDR2 YFSETQ. The CDR3 protein is CASNRARGRMSTDTQYF. CDR3 DNA: TGCGCCAGCAACCGGGCGCGCGGGAGGATGAGCACAGATACGCAGTATTTT.

This chain connects TRBV6-6 to TRBJ1-5; D is unclear. Trimming stripped 7 bases from V and 8 bases from J, with 18 bases between. Germline V gives CDR1 MNHNY, CDR2 SVGAGI (reference sequence). The CDR3 sequence is 14 residues long. CDR3 loop: CASTPRGSREPQHF. The CDR3 DNA reads as TGTGCCAGCACCCCTCGGGGTTCCCGGGAGCCCCAGCATTTT.

This chain links TRBV18 with TRBJ2-5; the D gene is possibly TRBD2 (5 bases). This CDR3 has 14 amino acids. Germline V gene data show CDR1 as KGHSH and CDR2 as LQKENI. Trimming took off 0 bases at V and 1 base at J, with 6 bases between the two ends. The CDR3 coding sequence is TGTGCCAGCTCACCACCGACTACCCAAGAGACCCAGTACTTC. This gives the protein CASSPPTTQETQYF.

The CDR3 nucleotides read TGCGCCAGCAGCTATGGACCGGGGAACACTGAAGCTTTCTTT. This sequence encodes CASSYGPGNTEAFF. V is TRBV4-1 and J is TRBJ1-1; no firm D call. This CDR3 contains 14 residues. CDR1 is MGHRA and CDR2 is YSYEKL in the germline V gene. V was shortened by 5 bases and J by 1 base, with 11 bases between the two germline ends.

Here the CDR3 reads CASRLQGNSPLHF. The DNA for the CDR3 is TGTGCCAGCAGATTACAGGGTAATTCACCCCTCCACTTT. This chain links TRBV27 with TRBJ1-6, with D perhaps matching TRBD1 (6 bases). Trimming cost V 6 bases and J 6 bases, with 9 bases left between them. Germline V gene data show CDR1 as MNHEY and CDR2 as SMNVEV (reference sequence). This CDR3 spans 13 amino acids.